This is a list of T cell receptor beta chains from one sample in a study of blood T cell repertoires in COVID-19. Libraries were prepared by immunoSEQ multiplex PCR; TCRdb keeps only in-frame clonotypes and omits some of them. This table has a few hundred thousand clones, just over 85% appearing once. The sequenced sample consisted of PBMCs or T cells enriched from blood (not recorded which). The receptors were sampled from a woman between 40 and 50 years old with acute COVID-19. Both conserved end residues are part of each CDR3. Fields, in order: clone size, V gene, J gene, D gene, CDR3 DNA, CDR3 protein. A D gene is named only where the DNA matches it firmly. Some rows mark clone size as missing; the rest say once, few, many or name a class of expanded clone.

clone_size: .; v_call: TRBV19; j_call: TRBJ2-2; d_call: TRBD1; cdr3_nt: TGTGCCAGTAGTAAAAAAGTGACAGGGGTAGTCTACGGGGCCCCAAACACCGGGGAGCTGTTTTTT; cdr3_aa: CASSKKVTGVVYGAPNTGELFF
clone_size: .; v_call: TRBV18; j_call: TRBJ1-2; d_call: .; cdr3_nt: TGTGCCAGCTCACCAGAAGCATTGGGCGCCTATGGCTACACCTTC; cdr3_aa: CASSPEALGAYGYTF
clone_size: .; v_call: TRBV7-3; j_call: TRBJ1-6; d_call: .; cdr3_nt: TGTGCCAGCAGCTCAGGGACTTCGTCACCCCTCCACTTT; cdr3_aa: CASSSGTSSPLHF
clone_size: .; v_call: TRBV19; j_call: TRBJ1-5; d_call: .; cdr3_nt: TGTGCCAGTAGTGAAGGGACAACCACTAGCGGACCCCAGCATTTT; cdr3_aa: CASSEGTTTSGPQHF
clone_size: .; v_call: TRBV5-4; j_call: TRBJ2-7; d_call: .; cdr3_nt: TGTGCCAGCAGCTTGGGACAGGATAGCTCCTACGAGCAGTACTTC; cdr3_aa: CASSLGQDSSYEQYF
clone_size: .; v_call: TRBV3-1/TRBV3-2; j_call: TRBJ2-1; d_call: .; cdr3_nt: TGTGCCAGCAGCCCATTCAGGCTAGCGCCAAGCTCCTACAATGAGCAGTTCTTC; cdr3_aa: CASSPFRLAPSSYNEQFF
clone_size: .; v_call: TRBV27; j_call: TRBJ1-2; d_call: TRBD1; cdr3_nt: TGTGCCACTATCGGTCAAACCCGGACAGGGGGCTATGGCTACACCTTC; cdr3_aa: CATIGQTRTGGYGYTF
clone_size: .; v_call: TRBV6-2/TRBV6-3; j_call: TRBJ2-7; d_call: TRBD2; cdr3_nt: TGTGCCAGCAGTCGACCGGGACTAGCGTACGAGCAGTACTTC; cdr3_aa: CASSRPGLAYEQYF
clone_size: .; v_call: TRBV12-5; j_call: TRBJ1-5; d_call: .; cdr3_nt: TGTGCTAGTGGTGACAATAGCAATCAGCCCCAGCATTTT; cdr3_aa: CASGDNSNQPQHF
clone_size: .; v_call: TRBV4-1; j_call: TRBJ2-7; d_call: TRBD2; cdr3_nt: TGCGCCAGCAGCCAGACTAGCGGTGGTTTCTACGAGCAGTACTTC; cdr3_aa: CASSQTSGGFYEQYF
clone_size: .; v_call: TRBV4-2; j_call: TRBJ2-3; d_call: TRBD2; cdr3_nt: TGTGCCAGCAGCCAAGATCTTCTGGGACTAGCCCTCAGCACAGATACGCAGTATTTT; cdr3_aa: CASSQDLLGLALSTDTQYF
clone_size: .; v_call: TRBV7-9; j_call: TRBJ1-5; d_call: TRBD1; cdr3_nt: TGTGCCAGCAGCTTGGGACAGTTCGAGGCCCAGCATTTT; cdr3_aa: CASSLGQFEAQHF
clone_size: .; v_call: TRBV11-3; j_call: TRBJ1-5; d_call: TRBD1; cdr3_nt: TGTGCCAGCAGCCTAGGACAGGGGCGTAATCAGCCCCAGCATTTT; cdr3_aa: CASSLGQGRNQPQHF
clone_size: .; v_call: TRBV7-3; j_call: TRBJ2-1; d_call: TRBD2; cdr3_nt: TGTGCCAGCAGCTTAAAGGCGGGGGGCACGGTTGAGCAGTTCTTC; cdr3_aa: CASSLKAGGTVEQFF
clone_size: .; v_call: TRBV10-3; j_call: TRBJ2-7; d_call: TRBD1; cdr3_nt: TGTGCCATCAGGGGACAGACAGGGGGCTCCTACGAGCAGTACTTC; cdr3_aa: CAIRGQTGGSYEQYF
clone_size: .; v_call: TRBV27; j_call: TRBJ2-7; d_call: TRBD2; cdr3_nt: TGTGCCAGCAGTCTCCGGGACTACTCCTACGAGCAGTACTTC; cdr3_aa: CASSLRDYSYEQYF
clone_size: once; v_call: TRBV3-1/TRBV3-2; j_call: TRBJ2-3; d_call: TRBD2; cdr3_nt: TGTGCCAGCAGCCAAGATCCCGCGGGGGGGGGATCTACGCAGTATTTT; cdr3_aa: CASSQDPAGGGSTQYF
clone_size: .; v_call: TRBV28; j_call: TRBJ1-2; d_call: TRBD1; cdr3_nt: TGTGCCAGCAGTCCCGGGACGGACAGGGTATATGGCTACACCTTC; cdr3_aa: CASSPGTDRVYGYTF
clone_size: .; v_call: TRBV3-1/TRBV3-2; j_call: TRBJ1-1; d_call: .; cdr3_nt: TGTGCCAGCAGCCAAGAAGGAGGCGGTGGGGCTGAAGCTTTCTTT; cdr3_aa: CASSQEGGGGAEAFF
clone_size: .; v_call: TRBV18; j_call: TRBJ2-7; d_call: TRBD2; cdr3_nt: TGTGCCAGCCCAGAAGCCGGGACTAGCGGGACCTACGAGCAGTACTTC; cdr3_aa: CASPEAGTSGTYEQYF
clone_size: .; v_call: TRBV28; j_call: TRBJ2-3; d_call: TRBD2; cdr3_nt: TGTGCCAGCAGTTTATCACTAGCGGGACGCCTGGATACGCAGTATTTT; cdr3_aa: CASSLSLAGRLDTQYF
clone_size: few; v_call: TRBV4-3; j_call: TRBJ1-4; d_call: .; cdr3_nt: TGCGCCAGCAGCCAAGATTCCTACGAAAAACTGTTTTTT; cdr3_aa: CASSQDSYEKLFF
clone_size: few; v_call: TRBV28; j_call: TRBJ2-4; d_call: .; cdr3_nt: TGTGCCAGCAGTTTCAAGCTCATTCAGTACTTC; cdr3_aa: CASSFKLIQYF
clone_size: once; v_call: TRBV6-5; j_call: TRBJ1-2; d_call: .; cdr3_nt: TGTGCCAGCAGTTCCCGGGATAAAGTTAACTATGGCTACACCTTC; cdr3_aa: CASSSRDKVNYGYTF
clone_size: .; v_call: TRBV28; j_call: TRBJ2-5; d_call: .; cdr3_nt: TGTGCCACTCGACGGGGTTTGGAGACCCAGTACTTC; cdr3_aa: CATRRGLETQYF
clone_size: .; v_call: TRBV10-3; j_call: TRBJ1-5; d_call: .; cdr3_nt: TGTGCCATCAGTGAGGGCGACAGGTCGGGCAATCAGCCCCAGCATTTT; cdr3_aa: CAISEGDRSGNQPQHF
clone_size: .; v_call: TRBV14; j_call: TRBJ1-2; d_call: .; cdr3_nt: TGTGCCAGCAGCCAAGTGGGGCAGATCTATGGCTACACCTTC; cdr3_aa: CASSQVGQIYGYTF
clone_size: .; v_call: TRBV28; j_call: TRBJ2-1; d_call: .; cdr3_nt: TGTGCCAGCGGGGCGAGCTCCTACAATGAGCAGTTCTTC; cdr3_aa: CASGASSYNEQFF
clone_size: once; v_call: TRBV9; j_call: TRBJ1-3; d_call: .; cdr3_nt: TGTGCCAGCAGCGCGGCAGGGGAAGCTGGAAACACCATATATTTT; cdr3_aa: CASSAAGEAGNTIYF
clone_size: .; v_call: TRBV5-8; j_call: TRBJ1-2; d_call: TRBD1; cdr3_nt: TGTGCCAGCAGCCTCCGCCGGACAGGGGGCGCAGTCTCGTATGGCTACACCTTC; cdr3_aa: CASSLRRTGGAVSYGYTF
clone_size: .; v_call: TRBV6-2/TRBV6-3; j_call: TRBJ2-1; d_call: TRBD2; cdr3_nt: TGTGCCAGCAGTTGGGGCGGGGGGAACTACAATGAGCAGTTCTTC; cdr3_aa: CASSWGGGNYNEQFF
clone_size: .; v_call: TRBV6-5; j_call: TRBJ1-1; d_call: .; cdr3_nt: TGTGCCAGCAGTTACTCGATAAATACGGGGAGCACTGAAGCTTTCTTT; cdr3_aa: CASSYSINTGSTEAFF
clone_size: .; v_call: TRBV27; j_call: TRBJ1-4; d_call: .; cdr3_nt: TGTGCCAGCAGCCCAGGGGCGTTTAATGAAAAACTGTTTTTT; cdr3_aa: CASSPGAFNEKLFF
clone_size: .; v_call: TRBV3-1/TRBV3-2; j_call: TRBJ1-2; d_call: .; cdr3_nt: TGTGCCAGCAGCCATGACAGGTTAACCAACTATGGCTACACCTTC; cdr3_aa: CASSHDRLTNYGYTF
clone_size: .; v_call: TRBV5-4; j_call: TRBJ2-1; d_call: TRBD2; cdr3_nt: TGTGCCAGCAGCTTGGTGCGGGAGCCGTACAATGAGCAGTTCTTC; cdr3_aa: CASSLVREPYNEQFF
clone_size: .; v_call: TRBV18; j_call: TRBJ2-5; d_call: .; cdr3_nt: TGTGCCAGCTCACCAACGGGGGTCGAGACCCAGTACTTC; cdr3_aa: CASSPTGVETQYF
clone_size: .; v_call: TRBV5-6; j_call: TRBJ2-7; d_call: .; cdr3_nt: TGTGCCAGCAGCTTCGTGTCCTCTGGTACAGCCCCTACCTACGAGCAGTACTTC; cdr3_aa: CASSFVSSGTAPTYEQYF
clone_size: .; v_call: TRBV19; j_call: TRBJ1-3; d_call: .; cdr3_nt: TGTGCCAGCGGTAGCTCTGGAAACACCATATATTTT; cdr3_aa: CASGSSGNTIYF
clone_size: few; v_call: TRBV29-1; j_call: TRBJ2-3; d_call: .; cdr3_nt: TGCAGCGTTGGACACGGGAACACAGATACGCAGTATTTT; cdr3_aa: CSVGHGNTDTQYF
clone_size: .; v_call: TRBV5-3; j_call: TRBJ2-3; d_call: TRBD1; cdr3_nt: TGTGCCAGAAGCTTGGACAGGGGATACACAGATACGCAGTATTTT; cdr3_aa: CARSLDRGYTDTQYF
clone_size: .; v_call: TRBV10-1; j_call: TRBJ2-7; d_call: TRBD1; cdr3_nt: TGCGCCAGCCGAGGTGCTAACCCCGGGACAGGGCAAAATTTGGGGGAGCAGTACTTC; cdr3_aa: CASRGANPGTGQNLGEQYF
clone_size: .; v_call: TRBV6-2/TRBV6-3; j_call: TRBJ1-5; d_call: .; cdr3_nt: TGTGCCAGCAGTTTGTCAGGTCCCCAGCCCCAGCATTTT; cdr3_aa: CASSLSGPQPQHF
clone_size: .; v_call: TRBV28; j_call: TRBJ1-2; d_call: .; cdr3_nt: TGTGCCAGCAACCCCCGAATGAGGCCCGAATCCTACTATGGCTACACCTTC; cdr3_aa: CASNPRMRPESYYGYTF
clone_size: few; v_call: TRBV4-1; j_call: TRBJ2-7; d_call: TRBD1; cdr3_nt: TGCGCCAGCAGCCAAGAGTCGACAGGGGGCTACGAGCAGTACTTC; cdr3_aa: CASSQESTGGYEQYF
clone_size: .; v_call: TRBV5-1; j_call: TRBJ2-5; d_call: .; cdr3_nt: TGCGCCAGCAGCTTGGCCCTAGCGAGTCTAGAGACCCAGTACTTC; cdr3_aa: CASSLALASLETQYF
clone_size: .; v_call: TRBV7-9; j_call: TRBJ2-7; d_call: TRBD2; cdr3_nt: TGTGCCAGCAGCTTAGTGTCTAGCGGGAGTTACGAGCAGTACTTC; cdr3_aa: CASSLVSSGSYEQYF
clone_size: .; v_call: TRBV28; j_call: TRBJ1-6; d_call: .; cdr3_nt: TGTGCCAGCAGTTGGTCACAAGCCTATAATTCACCCCTCCACTTT; cdr3_aa: CASSWSQAYNSPLHF
clone_size: .; v_call: TRBV27; j_call: TRBJ2-3; d_call: TRBD1; cdr3_nt: TGTGCCAGCAGTCCGCGGACAGGGTATCTCCAGTATTTT; cdr3_aa: CASSPRTGYLQYF
clone_size: .; v_call: TRBV7-2; j_call: TRBJ2-3; d_call: .; cdr3_nt: TGTGCCAGCAGCTTGTACACAGATACGCAGTATTTT; cdr3_aa: CASSLYTDTQYF
clone_size: .; v_call: TRBV6-6; j_call: TRBJ2-1; d_call: TRBD2; cdr3_nt: TGTGCCAGCAGTTACTCTTGGGGGGGGTCAAATAATGAGCAGTTCTTC; cdr3_aa: CASSYSWGGSNNEQFF
clone_size: .; v_call: TRBV19; j_call: TRBJ2-5; d_call: TRBD1; cdr3_nt: TGTGCCAGTAGTATCGTCAGCCCGACAGGGGGCATGGAGACCCAGTACTTC; cdr3_aa: CASSIVSPTGGMETQYF
clone_size: .; v_call: TRBV4-3; j_call: TRBJ2-7; d_call: TRBD1; cdr3_nt: TGCGCCAGCAGCCAGGCCAGAGGGGGCGCCTACGAGCAGTACTTC; cdr3_aa: CASSQARGGAYEQYF
clone_size: .; v_call: TRBV9; j_call: TRBJ2-2; d_call: TRBD1; cdr3_nt: TGTGCCAGCAGCGTAGGTGGGGACAGGGTAACCGGGGAGCTGTTTTTT; cdr3_aa: CASSVGGDRVTGELFF